This paragraph covers one TCR beta chain sequence. In this sample, this clonotype turned up a few times. Its antigen is not yet known. Within one base of it there is no much larger clone, and no base qualities were kept. The data were taken from a study of vaccination and CD4 T cells after COVID-19 (dated by TCRdb to 2022 to 2024). Turning to the overall study: SARS-CoV-2 positivity had been established in the convalescent patients by nasal swab PCR, and mild disease was recorded in about 9 of these patients and severe disease in one. The convalescent cohort comprised six males and four females, including two Hispanic individuals, seven Caucasians, two Asians and one multiracial person. Two doses of either the Pfizer-BioNTech BNT162b2 vaccine (n=8) or the Moderna mRNA-1273 vaccine (n=2) were administered to participants. Post-COVID blood samples were collected from convalescent patients a median of around 96 days after diagnosis, with a range of roughly 30 to 161 days. Post-vaccine blood samples were taken a median of about 77 days after the second vaccine dose, with a range of 14 to 241 days. Overlapping spike peptide pools from SARS-CoV-2 and from the common cold coronaviruses HCoV-NL63, HCoV-OC43 and HCoV-229E were used as culture stimuli. Control cultures received a CEFX viral epitope pool as the positive control, an HIV-1 Nef peptide pool as the negative control, or no peptide. In approximately eleven COVID-19 convalescent patients and a handful of infection-naive healthy vaccine recipients, the spike-specific CD4+ TCR repertoire before mRNA vaccination was compared with the repertoire after mRNA vaccination. Study-level results and caveats: Of the vaccine-specific clones in convalescent patients, 304 of 307, or nearly all, reacted only to SARS-CoV-2 spike and did not cross-react with common cold coronaviruses. Only a relatively small number of convalescent patients were included in the study, and early timepoints following natural infection were not analyzed. Among convalescent patients, a median around 86% of the SARS-CoV-2-reactive clones seen after vaccination appeared only after vaccination, which suggests priming specific to the vaccine. The median number of SARS-CoV-2-reactive clonotypes rose from under 25 after infection to some 37 after vaccination, but the change was not significant.

Library method: PCR. At the Johns Hopkins FTIC core, DNA from the cultured CD4+ T cells underwent TCR sequencing with the Oncomine TCR Beta short-read assay. The QIAamp micro DNA kit was used to extract genomic DNA from the cultured CD4+ T cells. Oncomine TCR Beta libraries from cultured CD4+ T cells were pooled using unique dual indexes and sequenced on an Illumina iSeq 100. Processing in the source paper ran as follows. Non-productive sequences were filtered out, and CDR3s that did not start with C, did not end with F or W, or were shorter than 7 amino acids were discarded. Antigen-specific clonotypes were identified using the MANAFEST web application through comparison of peptide-stimulated wells with reference and other culture wells. An FDR below 0.05, an odds ratio above 5, and a productive frequency above 0.1% in at least two of three replicate wells were required for clones to be considered positive. A clonotype was classed as cross-reactive if the clonotype showed significant expansion both in SARS-CoV-2 spike wells and in at least one common cold coronavirus spike condition. Using R version 3.6.1, CDR3 homology was evaluated through Levenshtein distances (stringdist) along with unrooted phylogenetic trees (ape). TCRdb applied fastp at Q25 and MiXCR to the public reads, then kept only in-frame beta chains. Rows are combined by CDR3 protein, so each entry shows the most common genes and DNA. TCRdb, rather than the study authors, made the V and J calls. The sample contains just under 20,000 distinct CDR3 sequences, more than 20% of them found a single time. The biggest ten clones account for 9.5% to 13% of the sample.

The sample's treatment or condition label, decoded: roughly 11-day PBMC culture with coronavirus spike peptide pools or control peptides (ViraFEST assay). The ViraFEST assay was used in the study, in which antigen-specific T cells were expanded with peptide pools and expanded clonotypes were subsequently identified by TCR sequencing. The positive SARS-CoV-2 PCR tests of the convalescent patients were dated from March to December 2020, before the Alpha, Beta and Delta variants emerged in the United States. Each well held approximately 2 million PBMCs cultured in IMDM containing roughly 5% human AB serum and 9 to 10 IU/ml IL-2, with about 9.4 ug/ml peptide pools added. On days 3 and 7, half of the culture medium was replaced with fresh IL-2-containing medium. After roughly 11 days of culture, CD4+ T cells were isolated by negative selection with the EasySep CD4+ T cell isolation kit. Ficoll-Paque Plus gradient centrifugation was used to isolate PBMCs from whole blood, and the isolated PBMCs were then either used fresh or cryopreserved at -140C. Triplicate wells were generally used for each culture condition.

The specimen sequenced was cultured CD4+ T cells from blood. This clonotype was obtained from a human donor with COVID-19.

At the DNA level, the sequence is TGTGCCAGCAGGGGGACTAGCGGGGGCACAGATACGCAGTATTTT. Its product reads: CASRGTSGGTDTQYF. The chain was built from TRBV6-1 and TRBJ2-3; 13 central nucleotides agree with TRBD2. Its CDR3 holds 15 amino acids, cysteine through phenylalanine. Just CDR3 DNA is preserved here, 45 bases in frame from base 1. The V end gives up 6 bases and the J end 1 base, leaving 1 base in the junction not matched to a gene. The germline V gene supplies CDR1 MNHNS and CDR2 SASEGT.